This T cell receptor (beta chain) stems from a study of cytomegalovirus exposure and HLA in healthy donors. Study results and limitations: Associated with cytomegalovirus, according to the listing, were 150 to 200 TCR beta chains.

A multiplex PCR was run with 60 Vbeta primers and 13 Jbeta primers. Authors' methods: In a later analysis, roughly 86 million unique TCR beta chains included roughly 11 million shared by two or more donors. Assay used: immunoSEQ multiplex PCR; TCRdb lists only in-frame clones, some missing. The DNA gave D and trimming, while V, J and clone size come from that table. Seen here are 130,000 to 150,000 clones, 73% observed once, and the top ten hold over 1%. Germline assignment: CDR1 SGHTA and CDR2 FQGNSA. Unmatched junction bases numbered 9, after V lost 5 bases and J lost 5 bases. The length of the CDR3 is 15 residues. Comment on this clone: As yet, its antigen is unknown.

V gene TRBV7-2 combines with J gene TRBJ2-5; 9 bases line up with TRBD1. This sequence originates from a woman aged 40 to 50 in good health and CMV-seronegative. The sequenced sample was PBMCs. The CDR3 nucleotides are TGTGCCAGCAGCCCCCGGGACAGGGAAGCCGAGACCCAGTACTTC. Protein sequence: CASSPRDREAETQYF.